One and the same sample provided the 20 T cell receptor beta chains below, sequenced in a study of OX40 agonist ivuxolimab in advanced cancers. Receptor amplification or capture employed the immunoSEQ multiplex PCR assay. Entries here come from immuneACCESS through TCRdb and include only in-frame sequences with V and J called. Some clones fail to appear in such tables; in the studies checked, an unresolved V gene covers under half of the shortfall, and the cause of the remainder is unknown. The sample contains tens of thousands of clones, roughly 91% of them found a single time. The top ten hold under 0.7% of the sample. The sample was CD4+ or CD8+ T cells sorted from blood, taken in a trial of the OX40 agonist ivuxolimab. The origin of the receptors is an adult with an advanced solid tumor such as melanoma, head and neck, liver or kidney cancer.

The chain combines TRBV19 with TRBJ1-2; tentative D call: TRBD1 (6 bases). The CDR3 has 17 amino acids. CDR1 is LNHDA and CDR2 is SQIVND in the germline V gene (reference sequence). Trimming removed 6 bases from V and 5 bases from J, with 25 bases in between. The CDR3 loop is CASRSLKIGQSKYGYTF. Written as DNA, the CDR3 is TGTGCCAGTAGATCCCTCAAAATCGGACAGAGCAAATATGGCTACACCTTC. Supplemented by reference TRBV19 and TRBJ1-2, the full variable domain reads DGGITQSPKYLFRKEGQNVTLSCEQNLNHDAMYWYRQDPGQGLRLIYYSQIVNDFQKGDIAEGYSVSREKKESFPLTVTSAQKNPTAFYLCASRSLKIGQSKYGYTFGSGTRLTVV.

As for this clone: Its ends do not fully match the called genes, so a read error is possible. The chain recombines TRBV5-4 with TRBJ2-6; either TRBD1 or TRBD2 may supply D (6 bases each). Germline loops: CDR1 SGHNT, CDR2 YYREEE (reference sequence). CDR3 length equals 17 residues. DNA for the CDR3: TGTGCCAGCAGGCTGGGGGGCGATTCCCCTGGGGCCAACGTCCCGACTTTC. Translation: CASRLGGDSPGANVPTF.

CDR3: CASSLRESPFYGYTF. In DNA, the CDR3 is TGTGCCAGCAGCTTACGGGAGTCTCCCTTCTATGGCTACACCTTC. The J gene is TRBJ1-2, the V gene TRBV7-8; no clear D gene. Germline CDR1 is SGHVS and CDR2 is FQNEAQ. The CDR3 is 15 amino acids. V was clipped by 2 bases and J by 4 bases, with 14 bases between them.

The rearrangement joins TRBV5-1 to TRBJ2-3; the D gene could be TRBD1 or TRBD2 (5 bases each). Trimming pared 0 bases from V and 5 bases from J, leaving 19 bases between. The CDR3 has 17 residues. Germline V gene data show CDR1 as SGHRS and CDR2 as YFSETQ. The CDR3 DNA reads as TGCGCCAGCAGCTTGGAGGTGGGGGACCCACCGGGAGATACGCAGTATTTT. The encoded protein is CASSLEVGDPPGDTQYF.

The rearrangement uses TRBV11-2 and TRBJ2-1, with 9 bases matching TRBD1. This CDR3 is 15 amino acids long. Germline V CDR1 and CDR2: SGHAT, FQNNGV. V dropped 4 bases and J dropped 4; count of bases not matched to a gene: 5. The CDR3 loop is CASSSGTGSYNEQFF. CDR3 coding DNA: TGTGCCAGCAGCTCGGGGACAGGGAGTTACAATGAGCAGTTCTTC.

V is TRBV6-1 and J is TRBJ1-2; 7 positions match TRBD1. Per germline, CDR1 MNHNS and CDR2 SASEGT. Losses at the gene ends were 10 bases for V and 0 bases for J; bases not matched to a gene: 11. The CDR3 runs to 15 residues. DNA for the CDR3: TGTGCCACATACAGGGGACTGATCTCTAACTATGGCTACACCTTC. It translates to CATYRGLISNYGYTF.

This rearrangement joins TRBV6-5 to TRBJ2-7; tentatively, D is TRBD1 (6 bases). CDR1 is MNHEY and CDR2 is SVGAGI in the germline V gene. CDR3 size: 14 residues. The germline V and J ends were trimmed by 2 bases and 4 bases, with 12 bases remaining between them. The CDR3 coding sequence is TGTGCCAGCAGTTACCAACAGGGTGTGTACGAGCAGTACTTC. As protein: CASSYQQGVYEQYF.

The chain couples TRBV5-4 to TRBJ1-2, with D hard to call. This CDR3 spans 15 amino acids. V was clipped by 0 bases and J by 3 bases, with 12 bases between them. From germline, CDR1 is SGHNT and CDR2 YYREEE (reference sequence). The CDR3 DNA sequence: TGTGCCAGCAGCTTGGGGAATACTAATGACTATGGCTACACCTTC. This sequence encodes CASSLGNTNDYGYTF.

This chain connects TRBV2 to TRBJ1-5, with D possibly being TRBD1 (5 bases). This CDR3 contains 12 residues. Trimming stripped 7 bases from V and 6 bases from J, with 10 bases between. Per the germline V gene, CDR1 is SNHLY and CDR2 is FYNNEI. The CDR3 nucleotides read TGTGCCAGCACTTTAGGGGCTCAGCCCCAGCATTTT. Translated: CASTLGAQPQHF. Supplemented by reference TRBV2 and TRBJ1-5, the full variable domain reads EPEVTQTPSHQVTQMGQEVILRCVPISNHLYFYWYRQILGQKVEFLVSFYNNEISEKSEIFDDQFSVERPDGSNFTLKIRSTKLEDSAMYFCASTLGAQPQHFGDGTRLSIL.

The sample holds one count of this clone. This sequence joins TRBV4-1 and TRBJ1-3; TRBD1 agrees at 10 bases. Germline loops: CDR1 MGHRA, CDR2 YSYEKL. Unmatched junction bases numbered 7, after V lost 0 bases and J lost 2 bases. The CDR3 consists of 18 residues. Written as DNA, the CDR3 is TGCGCCAGCAGCCAAGATGACAGGGGGCCCCTGGCTGGAAACACCATATATTTT. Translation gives CASSQDDRGPLAGNTIYF.

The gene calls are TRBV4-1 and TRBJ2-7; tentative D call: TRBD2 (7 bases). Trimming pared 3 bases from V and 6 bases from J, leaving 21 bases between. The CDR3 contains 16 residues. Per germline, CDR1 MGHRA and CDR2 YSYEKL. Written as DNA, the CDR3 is TGCGCCAGCAGCCAGTTAGGAGGGGGGGCCATCGGCGAGCAGTACTTC. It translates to CASSQLGGGAIGEQYF.

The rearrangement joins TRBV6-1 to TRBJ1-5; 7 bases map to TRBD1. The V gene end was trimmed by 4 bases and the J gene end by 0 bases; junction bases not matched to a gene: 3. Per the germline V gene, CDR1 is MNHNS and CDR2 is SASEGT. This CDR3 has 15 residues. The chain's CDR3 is CASSGTGSSNQPQHF. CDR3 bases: TGTGCCAGCAGTGGGACAGGATCTAGCAATCAGCCCCAGCATTTT.

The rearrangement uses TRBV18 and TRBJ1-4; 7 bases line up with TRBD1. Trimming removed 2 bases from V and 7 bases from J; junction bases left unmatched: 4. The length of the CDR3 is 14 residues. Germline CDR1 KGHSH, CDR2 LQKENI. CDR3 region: CASSPGRGFEKLFF. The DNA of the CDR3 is TGTGCCAGCTCACCAGGCAGGGGGTTTGAAAAACTGTTTTTT.

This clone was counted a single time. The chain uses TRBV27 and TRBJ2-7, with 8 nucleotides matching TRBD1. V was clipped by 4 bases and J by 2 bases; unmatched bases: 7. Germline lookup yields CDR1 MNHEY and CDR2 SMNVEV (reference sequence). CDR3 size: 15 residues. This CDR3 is CASSSAGTGAYEQYF. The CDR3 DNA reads TGTGCCAGCAGTTCCGCCGGGACAGGAGCCTACGAGCAGTACTTC.

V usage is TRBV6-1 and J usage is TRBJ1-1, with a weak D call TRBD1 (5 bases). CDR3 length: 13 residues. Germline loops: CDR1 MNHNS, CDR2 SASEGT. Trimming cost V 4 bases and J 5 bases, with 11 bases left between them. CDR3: CASSGTRVTEAFF. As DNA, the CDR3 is TGTGCCAGCAGTGGGACAAGGGTAACTGAAGCTTTCTTT.

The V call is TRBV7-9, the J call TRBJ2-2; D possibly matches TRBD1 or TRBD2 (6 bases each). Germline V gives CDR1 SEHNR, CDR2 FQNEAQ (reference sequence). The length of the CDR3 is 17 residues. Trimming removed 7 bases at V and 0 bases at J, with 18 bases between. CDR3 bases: TGTGCCAGCACCCAGCCCCCCGGGGGCGCGAACACCGGGGAGCTGTTTTTT. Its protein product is CASTQPPGGANTGELFF. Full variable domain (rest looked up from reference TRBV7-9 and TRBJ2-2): DTGVSQNPRHKITKRGQNVTFRCDPISEHNRLYWYRQTLGQGPEFLTYFQNEAQLEKSRLLSDRFSAERPKGSFSTLEIQRTEQGDSAMYLCASTQPPGGANTGELFFGEGSRLTVL.

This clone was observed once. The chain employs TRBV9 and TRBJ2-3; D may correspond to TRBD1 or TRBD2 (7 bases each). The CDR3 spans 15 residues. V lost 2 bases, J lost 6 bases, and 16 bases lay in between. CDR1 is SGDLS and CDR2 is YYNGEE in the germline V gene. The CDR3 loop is CASSVRGGWDDTQYF. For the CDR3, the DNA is TGTGCCAGCAGCGTCAGGGGGGGATGGGACGATACGCAGTATTTT.

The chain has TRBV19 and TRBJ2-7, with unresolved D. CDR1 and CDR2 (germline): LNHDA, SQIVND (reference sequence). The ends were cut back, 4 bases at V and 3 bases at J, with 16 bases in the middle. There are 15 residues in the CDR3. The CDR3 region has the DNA TGTGCCAGTAGTAAGGGCAACTTAATAGTCTACGAGCAGTACTTC. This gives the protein CASSKGNLIVYEQYF.

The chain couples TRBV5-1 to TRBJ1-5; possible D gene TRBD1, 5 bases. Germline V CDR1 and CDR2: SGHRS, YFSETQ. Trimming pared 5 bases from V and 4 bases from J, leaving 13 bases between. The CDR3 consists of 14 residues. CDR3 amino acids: CASSSEGRNQPQHF. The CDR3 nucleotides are TGCGCCAGCAGTTCCGAGGGGCGAAATCAGCCCCAGCATTTT.

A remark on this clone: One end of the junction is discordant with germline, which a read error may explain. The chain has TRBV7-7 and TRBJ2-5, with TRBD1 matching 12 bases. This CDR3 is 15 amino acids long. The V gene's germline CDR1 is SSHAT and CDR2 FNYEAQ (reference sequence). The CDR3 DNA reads TGTGCTAGCAGCCCAGGGACAGGGGGCGGTGAGACCCAGTACTTC. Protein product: CASSPGTGGGETQYF.